This TCR beta chain came from a study of somatic mutations in cytotoxic T cells in rheumatoid arthritis. Study summary: Immediately following diagnosis and ahead of any treatment, patient blood (approximately 30 ml EDTA) was drawn. Regarding the study as a whole: For CD8+ T-cell clonality, rheumatoid arthritis patients and age-matched healthy controls did not differ significantly. Patients with rheumatoid arthritis, but not healthy controls, had CD8+ clonality that increased with age.

Assay: immunoSEQ multiplex PCR; the TCRdb copy retains only in-frame clones and omits some. The repertoire holds under 20,000 clones, with about four fifths as singletons. Isolation of CD4+ and CD8+ cells used positive magnetic bead selection, with purity checked by flow cytometry. This clone was observed a single time. The antigen remains undetermined. The sample taken for sequencing was CD8+ T cells sorted from blood. The TCR was taken from an adult with rheumatoid arthritis.

The CDR3 region is CASSIITGQAYMNTEAFF. The CDR3 DNA follows: TGTGCCAGTAGTATAATCACGGGACAGGCCTACATGAACACTGAAGCTTTCTTT. V is TRBV19 and J is TRBJ1-1; TRBD1 aligns across 8 bases. Germline V gene sequence: CDR1 LNHDA, CDR2 SQIVND (reference sequence). The CDR3 covers 18 residues. Trimming cost V 2 bases and J 0 bases; bases outside gene matches: 11.